This TCR beta chain originates from a study of T-cell memory formation after mild COVID-19. Across the study: There were largely donor-specific TCR clusters. Findings of the study overall: Some responding clones appeared in pre-infection memory, suggesting cross-reactive memory joined. CD4+ contracting clones were mainly CM and EM; CD8+ ones, EMRA.

With respect to this clonotype: Its cognate antigen is unknown.

Constant-segment primers served in 5'RACE that generated TCR alpha and TCR beta cDNA libraries bearing sample barcodes and UMIs. TCRdb called the 5' RACE reads again in MiXCR, with one record for every CDR3 protein. The data contain approximately 250,000 distinct CDR3 sequences, 16% of them seen just once; the ten biggest clones take up 22%. The specimen was PBMCs or a T cell subset sorted from them (not recorded which). This sequence originates from a young man who had mild COVID-19 (a few samples of this study predate the infection). Cell type and time point are not known.

CDR3 nucleotide sequence: TGCAGTGCTAGGGGAATCCTCAGAGCCTTGGGCACTGAAGCTTTCTTT. Residues: CSARGILRALGTEAFF. The chain links TRBV20-1 to TRBJ1-1; D gene ambiguous. The CDR3 spans 16 residues. CDR1 and CDR2 (germline): DFQATT, SNEGSKA (reference sequence). V was cut by 3 bases and J by 4 bases, with 21 bases left in between.